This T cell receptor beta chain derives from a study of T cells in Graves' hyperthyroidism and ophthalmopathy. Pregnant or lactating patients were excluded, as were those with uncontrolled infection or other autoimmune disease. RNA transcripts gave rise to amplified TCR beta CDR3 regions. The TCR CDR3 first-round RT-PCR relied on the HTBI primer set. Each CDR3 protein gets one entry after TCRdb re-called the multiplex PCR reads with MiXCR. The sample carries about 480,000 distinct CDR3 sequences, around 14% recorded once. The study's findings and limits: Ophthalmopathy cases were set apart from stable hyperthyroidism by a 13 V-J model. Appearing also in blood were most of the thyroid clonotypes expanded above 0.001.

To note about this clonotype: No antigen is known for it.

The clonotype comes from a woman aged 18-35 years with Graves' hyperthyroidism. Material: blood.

The CDR3 sequence: CASSSRTSGRTPYEQYF. The CDR3, as DNA: TGCGCCAGCAGCTCGCGGACTAGCGGGAGGACCCCCTACGAGCAGTACTTC. This chain joins TRBV5-1 and TRBJ2-7, with 14 nucleotides matching TRBD2. Germline V gives CDR1 SGHRS, CDR2 YFSETQ. The CDR3 sequence is 17 residues long. The V gene end was trimmed by 3 bases and the J gene end by 2 bases; junction bases not matched to a gene: 7.